This T cell receptor (beta chain) was recorded in a study of beta chain features in type 1 diabetes. Study-wide context: Patients and healthy donors were similar in age, gender and cell yields. Whole-study results and caveats: Overrepresentation of cells with high TCR expression could result from cDNA sequencing. Researchers report that Type 1 diabetes patients had moderately but significantly shorter TCRB CDR3s across all four CD4+ subsets. PCR might show a preference for shorter templates, equally across patients and controls.

Details on this clone: Its antigen remains unidentified.

Sequencing targeted expressed TCRB transcripts, as all isolated RNA had been reverse transcribed. Method: immunoSEQ multiplex PCR; TCRdb's copy keeps in-frame clones and lacks some. Among around 16,000 clones listed, 70% were seen once. The J segment lost 4 bases and the V segment lost 4 bases, leaving 5 bases of the junction unmatched. The CDR3 sequence is 15 residues long. Germline-derived CDR1 and CDR2 are MNHEY and SVGAGI. The sequence derives from a man aged 25 to 40 with type 1 diabetes. Sequenced input: stem cell memory CD4+ T cells from blood. The rearrangement uses TRBV6-5 and TRBJ1-5; 9 bases agree with TRBD1. The CDR3 reads CASSFDRGSNQPQHF. CDR3 nucleotides: TGTGCCAGCAGTTTTGACAGGGGGAGTAATCAGCCCCAGCATTTT.